This T cell receptor beta chain emerged from a study of shared clonotypes between healthy human individuals. Study-wide points: Shared clonotypes across all four donors exceeded non-shared ones in generation probability.

Remarks on this clone: Its antigen is still unknown. The same CDR3 can be traced to other DNA sequences in this sample.

Sequencing used immunoSEQ multiplex PCR; TCRdb keeps in-frame clones, though not all of them. The sample consists of a few million clones, more than 90% of them appearing once. J lost 1 base, V lost 2 bases, and 3 bases had no gene match. The germline V gene has CDR1 MDHEN and CDR2 SYDVKM. The CDR3 contains 15 residues. V and J are TRBV28 and TRBJ2-3; 7 bases are shared with TRBD2. Sequencing used naive CD4+ T cells sorted from blood. Sample subset: CD45RA+ positively selected. This clonotype was obtained from a young man in good health. The CDR3 region is CASSLGLAGTDTQYF. The CDR3 DNA sequence: TGTGCCAGCAGTTTAGGGCTAGCGGGCACAGATACGCAGTATTTT.